This T cell receptor (beta chain) was identified during a study of breast tumors, draining lymph nodes, adjacent tissues. Whole-study findings and limits: Tumor repertoires ranked between lymph nodes and nontumor tissue in diversity, with V and J gene preferences.

CDR1 and CDR2 from the germline V gene are SGHNT and YYREEE (reference sequence). J lost 2 bases, V lost 5 bases, and 8 bases had no gene match. This CDR3 has 15 residues. MiXCR was run by TCRdb on the multiplex PCR reads, yielding one entry per CDR3 protein. The repertoire holds over 35,000 distinct CDR3 sequences, with 35% to 45% as singletons. This clonotype was counted many times. The antigen is not known. The rearrangement links TRBV5-4 to TRBJ2-7, with 9 bases aligning to TRBD2. The sequence came from a female donor with breast cancer. Some clones in this sample may be carry-over from other donors' samples. Material: breast tumor tissue. CDR3 loop: CASSSAAGGPYEQYF. In nucleotides, the CDR3 is TGTGCCAGCAGTTCGGCGGCGGGAGGGCCCTACGAGCAGTACTTC.